This TCR beta chain was identified during a study of cytomegalovirus exposure and HLA in healthy donors. With 60 Vbeta and 13 Jbeta primers, the PCR was carried out. Some clones are missing from TCRdb's copy, which holds only in-frame ones; the method was immunoSEQ multiplex PCR. Of approximately 70,000 clones in the sample, about 82% were seen once. The germline V gene has CDR1 LGHNT and CDR2 FRNRAP. The V segment lost 7 bases and the J segment 8 bases; nucleotides outside the gene matches: 13. The CDR3 length is 14 residues. Sequenced sample: PBMCs. This clonotype originated in a woman aged 25 to 39 in good health and CMV-seronegative. The chain employs TRBV12-5 and TRBJ1-1, with TRBD1 matching over 7 bases. CDR3 amino acids: CASAASGTAVEAFF. The DNA for the CDR3 is TGTGCTAGTGCCGCATCCGGGACAGCCGTCGAAGCTTTCTTT.